This T cell receptor beta chain derives from a study of shared clonotypes between healthy human individuals. At deep level, the assay was performed. The authors split each subset's genomic DNA evenly across several immunoSEQ plates. Only in-frame clones appear in the TCRdb table, and some are missing; sequencing was by immunoSEQ multiplex PCR. The top ten clones hold about 0.4% of a sample with under 1,900,000 clones, around 98.5% of them seen once. Notes on the study in general: What naive subsets generally showed was a larger estimated richness than memory subsets showed. Sequencing depth was expected to affect clonotype sharing among donors.

The CDR3 runs to 15 residues. V dropped 1 base and J dropped 1 base, with 8 bases sitting between them. The germline CDR1 and CDR2 sequences are SGDLS and YYNGEE. Concerning this clone itself: The antigen remains undetermined.

The rearrangement joins TRBV9 to TRBJ2-2; D is uncertain. This sequence was found in a young man in good health. Sequenced input: naive CD4+ T cells sorted from blood. The sample's subset: CD45RA+ positively selected. The CDR3 bases are TGTGCCAGCAGCGTATCAGGTTGGAACACCGGGGAGCTGTTTTTT. This codes for CASSVSGWNTGELFF.